The T cell receptor beta chain described here comes from a study of shared clonotypes between healthy human individuals (TCRdb year 2020). As for the study more broadly: The cohort included a few men and a couple of women between 18 and 49 years of age. Between about 0.8 and 9.5 billion PBMCs per donor were obtained by leukapheresis. Per donor, three plates each were used for CD4 naive and CD4 memory, two for CD8 naive, and one for CD8 memory. Blood TCR repertoires of a handful of healthy adults were deeply sequenced to estimate repertoire size and the extent of clonotype sharing between individuals. To increase sequencing depth and limit assay-specific biases, TCR repertoire library preparation and sequencing were carried out by different laboratories using diverse techniques. Overall results and qualifications from the work: Estimated clonotype richness was generally larger for naive than for memory subsets. Rarefaction of sorted-subset datasets indicated incomplete sequencing despite the large sequencing depth. Compared with non-shared clonotypes, the clonotypes found in all four sorted-subset donors had higher generation probabilities. Sampling was restricted to blood, and TCR repertoires in tissues likely differ from the TCR repertoires found in blood. Pairwise subsampling led to the expectation that sequencing depth would affect the degree of clonotype sharing among donors. Across four donors, about 4.5% of naive CD4, around 3.3% of naive CD8, about 2.3% of memory CD4, and approximately 0.4% of memory CD8 clonotypes were shared. Because the study included a small number of donors, the genetic and exposure-history diversity represented was limited.

Using the deep immunoSEQ assay, multiplex PCR amplified TCR CDR3 regions from genomic DNA. Extracted genomic DNA from each cell subset was spread evenly across all wells of several immunoSEQ 96-well plates, with each plate serving as a replicate. For sorted subsets, roughly 200 ng of genomic DNA, equivalent to 25,000 to 35,000 T cell genomes, went into each replicate PCR. Purified libraries were quantified with a Qubit 3.0 fluorometer, sized on a Bioanalyzer 2100, and re-quantified with the KAPA Library Quantification kit. Every immunoSEQ 96-well plate was sequenced on a dedicated single-read 150-cycle Illumina NextSeq 550 flow cell. Regarding the original processing steps: Because only junctional sequences without quality scores were contained in the immunoSEQ output, filtering matching that applied to full-length reads could not be performed. Sequences were annotated with PyIR, a Python wrapper for IgBLAST v1.9, using IMGT germline references to assign V/J genes and CDR3. Reads with weak V/J assignments (E-value above 1e-6), missing CDR3, stop codons, out-of-frame junctions, or ambiguous translated residues were removed. V3J clonotypes were defined as sequences sharing the same inferred V gene, J gene, and CDR3 amino acid sequence. Percentage overlap between repertoires was calculated by dividing the number of shared unique clonotypes by the size of the smaller repertoire. Three approaches were used to assess repertoire richness: RTK rarefaction, the Chao1 estimator, and Recon v2.1 estimates of unobserved clonotypes. Generation probabilities for all TCRbeta clonotypes obtained by the gDNA method from a few donors were computed using OLGA. TCRdb took over this immuneACCESS table, retaining in-frame rearrangements with V and J assigned. Such tables are incomplete; in checked studies, under half of the missing clones stem from an unresolved V gene, and the remainder is unexplained. V and J calls and clone size come straight from that table; D and trimming were deduced from the DNA. Recorded for this sample are around 2,000,000 clones; around 93% of them occurred a single time. The ten largest clones represent more than 1.5% of the sample.

A single count supports this clone. It lacks a known antigen. Nothing much larger sits one base from this clone, and base qualities are not available. CD8 naive samples consisted of CD45RO-negative cells that were positively selected for CCR7, yielding a CD45RA+CCR7+ population without TemRA cells. The donors were healthy, HIV-negative adults who had no recently reported acute infections or vaccinations. Every donor was a Caucasian adult residing in Nashville, Tennessee, USA. Blood was collected by leukapheresis, and PBMCs were isolated by Ficoll-Histopaque density gradient centrifugation and then cryopreserved in liquid nitrogen vapor phase. Purity and quantity of every magnetically sorted T cell population were checked by analytical flow cytometry. From each sorted fraction, genomic DNA was isolated and quantified by UV absorbance on a Nanodrop 2000c. Taken from the germline V gene, the CDR1 and CDR2 loops are MDHEN and SYDVKM. V lost 4 bases and J lost 5 bases, and the count of bases not matched to a germline gene is 13. From cysteine to phenylalanine, the CDR3 is 16 amino acids long. Kept here is only the CDR3 DNA, which spans 48 bases and is read in frame from base 1.

Sequenced material: naive CD8+ T cells from PBMCs. In the paper's terms, the cell subset or site label means: CD45RA+CCR7+. The rearranged chain carries TRBV28 and TRBJ1-1, and 7 bases in between align with TRBD1. This clonotype was obtained from a man between 18 and 29 years old in good health. Some clones in this sample may be carry-over from other donors' samples. Here is the DNA: TGTGCCAGCAGTTCGGCCAGAGGCAGGGGGGTAACTGAAGCTTTCTTT. The resulting protein is CASSSARGRGVTEAFF.